This T cell receptor beta chain came from a study of beta chain features in type 1 diabetes. Expressed TCRB transcripts were sequenced after all isolated RNA was converted to cDNA. The protocol was immunoSEQ multiplex PCR, while the TCRdb copy is restricted to in-frame clones and leaves out a portion. This sample has 200,000 to 250,000 clones, with more than 65% found just once. This CDR3 has 15 residues. Trimming removed 2 bases from V and 5 bases from J, with 15 bases in between. Germline V gene data show CDR1 as ENHRY and CDR2 as SYGVKD. This receptor was taken from a man aged 30 to 39 in good health. Specimen: naive CD4+ T cells from blood. The gene calls are TRBV10-3 and TRBJ2-5; tentatively, D is TRBD1 or TRBD2 (5 bases each). The chain's CDR3 is CAISEGGSRVETQYF. CDR3 DNA: TGTGCCATCAGTGAGGGGGGATCAAGGGTGGAGACCCAGTACTTC.